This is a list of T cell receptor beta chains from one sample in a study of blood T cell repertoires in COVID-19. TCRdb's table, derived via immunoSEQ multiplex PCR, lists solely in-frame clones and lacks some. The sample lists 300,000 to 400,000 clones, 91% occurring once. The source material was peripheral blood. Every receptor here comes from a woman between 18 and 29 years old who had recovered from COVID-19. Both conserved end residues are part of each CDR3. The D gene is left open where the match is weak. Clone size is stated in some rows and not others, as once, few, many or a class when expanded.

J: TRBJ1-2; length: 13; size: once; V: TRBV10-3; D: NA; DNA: TGTGCCATCAGTGGATCCGAGGGTGGGGGCTACACCTTC; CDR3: CAISGSEGGGYTF
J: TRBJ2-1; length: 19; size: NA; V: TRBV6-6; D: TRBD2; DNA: TGTGCCAGCAGTCATCCGGGACTAGCGGGAGTGAGCTCCTACAATGAGCAGTTCTTC; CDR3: CASSHPGLAGVSSYNEQFF
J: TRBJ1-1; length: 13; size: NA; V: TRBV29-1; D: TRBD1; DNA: TGCAGCGTCGAAACAGGGGTGAACACTGAAGCTTTCTTT; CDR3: CSVETGVNTEAFF
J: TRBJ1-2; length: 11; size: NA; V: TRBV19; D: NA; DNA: TGTGCCAGTCGCGAATGGTATGGCTACACCTTC; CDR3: CASREWYGYTF
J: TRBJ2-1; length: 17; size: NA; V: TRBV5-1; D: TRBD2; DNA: TGCGCCAGCAGAAACGGACTAGCGGCTAGCTCCTACAATGAGCAGTTCTTC; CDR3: CASRNGLAASSYNEQFF
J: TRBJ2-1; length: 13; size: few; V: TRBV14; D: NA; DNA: TGTGCCAGCAGCGACGGCGGAAGCACCCAGCAGTTCTTC; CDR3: CASSDGGSTQQFF
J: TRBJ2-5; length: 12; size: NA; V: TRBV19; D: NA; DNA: TGTGCCAGTAGCGACGGCGGGAAGACCCAGTACTTC; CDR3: CASSDGGKTQYF
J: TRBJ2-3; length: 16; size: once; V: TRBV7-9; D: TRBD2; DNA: TGTGCCAGCAGCTTGGCAGGACTAGATCGTTCAGATACGCAGTATTTT; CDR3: CASSLAGLDRSDTQYF
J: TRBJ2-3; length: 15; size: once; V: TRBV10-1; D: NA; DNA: TGCGCCAGCAGTGATCGGGGATTTAGCACAGATACGCAGTATTTT; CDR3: CASSDRGFSTDTQYF
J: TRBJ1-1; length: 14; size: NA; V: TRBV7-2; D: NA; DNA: TGTGCCAGCATCGCCGGTCAGGCTTGGACTGAAGCTTTCTTT; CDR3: CASIAGQAWTEAFF